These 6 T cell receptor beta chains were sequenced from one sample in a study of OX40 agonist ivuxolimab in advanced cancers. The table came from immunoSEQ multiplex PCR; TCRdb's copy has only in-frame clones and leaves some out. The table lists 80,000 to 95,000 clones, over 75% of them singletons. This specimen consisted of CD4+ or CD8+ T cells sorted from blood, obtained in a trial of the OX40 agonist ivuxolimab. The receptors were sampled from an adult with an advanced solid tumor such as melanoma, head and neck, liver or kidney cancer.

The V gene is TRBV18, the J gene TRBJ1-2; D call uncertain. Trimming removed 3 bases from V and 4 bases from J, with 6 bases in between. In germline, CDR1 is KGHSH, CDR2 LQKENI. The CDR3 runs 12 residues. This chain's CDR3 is CASSPLTYGYTF. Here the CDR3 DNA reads TGTGCCAGCTCACCTCTGACCTATGGCTACACCTTC.

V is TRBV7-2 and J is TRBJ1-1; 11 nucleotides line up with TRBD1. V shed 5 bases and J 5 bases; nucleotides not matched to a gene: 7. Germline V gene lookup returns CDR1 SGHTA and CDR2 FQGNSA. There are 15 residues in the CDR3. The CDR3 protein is CASSLHRDRGTEAFF. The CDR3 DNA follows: TGTGCCAGCAGCCTTCACCGGGACAGGGGGACTGAAGCTTTCTTT. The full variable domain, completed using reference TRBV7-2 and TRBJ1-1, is GAGVSQSPSNKVTEKGKDVELRCDPISGHTALYWYRQSLGQGLEFLIYFQGNSAPDKSGLPSDRFSAERTGGSVSTLTIQRTQQEDSAVYLCASSLHRDRGTEAFFGQGTRLTVV.

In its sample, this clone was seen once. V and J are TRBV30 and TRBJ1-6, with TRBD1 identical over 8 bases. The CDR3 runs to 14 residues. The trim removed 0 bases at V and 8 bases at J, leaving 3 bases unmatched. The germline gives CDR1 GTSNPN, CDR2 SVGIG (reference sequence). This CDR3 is CAWSVAGGYSPLHF. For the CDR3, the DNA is TGTGCCTGGAGTGTTGCAGGGGGCTATTCACCCCTCCACTTT.

DNA for the CDR3: TGTGCCAGCAGCTTACAGGTCGGCAGGTCGAACACTGAAGCTTTCTTT. As protein: CASSLQVGRSNTEAFF. The chain carries TRBV7-2 and TRBJ1-1, with D unclear. V dropped 2 bases and J dropped 1 base, with 14 bases sitting between them. The CDR3 has 16 amino acids. Looked up from germline, CDR1 is SGHTA and CDR2 is FQGNSA. The full variable domain, with the rest looked up from reference TRBV7-2 and TRBJ1-1, is GAGVSQSPSNKVTEKGKDVELRCDPISGHTALYWYRQSLGQGLEFLIYFQGNSAPDKSGLPSDRFSAERTGGSVSTLTIQRTQQEDSAVYLCASSLQVGRSNTEAFFGQGTRLTVV.

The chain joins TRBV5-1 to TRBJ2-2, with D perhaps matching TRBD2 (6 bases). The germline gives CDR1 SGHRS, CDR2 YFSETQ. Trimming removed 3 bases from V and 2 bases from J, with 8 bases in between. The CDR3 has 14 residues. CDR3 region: CASSSGLNTGELFF. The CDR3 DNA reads TGCGCCAGCAGCTCGGGACTTAACACCGGGGAGCTGTTTTTT.

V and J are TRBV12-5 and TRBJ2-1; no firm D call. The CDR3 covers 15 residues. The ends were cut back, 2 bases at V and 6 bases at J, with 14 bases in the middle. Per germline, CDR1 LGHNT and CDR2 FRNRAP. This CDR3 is CASGLHSWGTNEQFF. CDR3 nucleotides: TGTGCTAGTGGTTTGCACTCCTGGGGTACCAATGAGCAGTTCTTC.